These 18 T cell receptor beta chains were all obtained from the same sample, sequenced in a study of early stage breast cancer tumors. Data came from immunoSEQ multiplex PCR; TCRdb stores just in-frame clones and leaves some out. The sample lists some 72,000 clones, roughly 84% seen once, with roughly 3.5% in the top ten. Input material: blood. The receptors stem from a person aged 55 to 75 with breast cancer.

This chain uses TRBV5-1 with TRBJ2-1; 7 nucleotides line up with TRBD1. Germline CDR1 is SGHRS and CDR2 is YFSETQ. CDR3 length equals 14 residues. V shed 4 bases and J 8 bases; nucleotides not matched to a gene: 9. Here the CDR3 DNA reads TGCGCCAGCAGCATACAGGGGACGGGCGATGAGCAGTTCTTC. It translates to CASSIQGTGDEQFF.

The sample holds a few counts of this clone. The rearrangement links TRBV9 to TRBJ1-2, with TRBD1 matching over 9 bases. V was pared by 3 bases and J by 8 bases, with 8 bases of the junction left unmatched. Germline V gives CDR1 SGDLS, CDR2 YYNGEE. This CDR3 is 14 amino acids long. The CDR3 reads CASSGIGQGNGYTF. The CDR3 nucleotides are TGTGCCAGCAGCGGGATCGGACAGGGGAACGGCTACACCTTC. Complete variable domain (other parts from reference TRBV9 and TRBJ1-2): DSGVTQTPKHLITATGQRVTLRCSPRSGDLSVYWYQQSLDQGLQFLIQYYNGEERAKGNILERFSAQQFPDLHSELNLSSLELGDSALYFCASSGIGQGNGYTFGSGTRLTVV.

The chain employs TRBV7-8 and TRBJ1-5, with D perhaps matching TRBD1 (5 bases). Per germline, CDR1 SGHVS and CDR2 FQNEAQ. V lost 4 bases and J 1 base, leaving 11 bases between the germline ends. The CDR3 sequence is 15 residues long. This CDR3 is CASSSLAGSNQPQHF. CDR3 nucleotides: TGTGCCAGCAGCTCCCTGGCAGGGAGCAATCAGCCCCAGCATTTT.

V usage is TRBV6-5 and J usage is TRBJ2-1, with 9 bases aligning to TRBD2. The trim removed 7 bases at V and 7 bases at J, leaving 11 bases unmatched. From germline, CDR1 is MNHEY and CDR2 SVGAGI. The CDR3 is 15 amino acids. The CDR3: CASTLTSGWTNEQFF. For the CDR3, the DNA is TGTGCCAGCACCCTAACTAGCGGGTGGACGAATGAGCAGTTCTTC.

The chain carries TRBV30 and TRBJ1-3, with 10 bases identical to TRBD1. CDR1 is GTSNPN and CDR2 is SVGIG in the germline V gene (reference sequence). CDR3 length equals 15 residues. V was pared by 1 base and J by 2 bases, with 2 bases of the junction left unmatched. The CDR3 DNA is TGTGCCTGGAGTGGGGGGACAGGGGCTGGAAACACCATATATTTT. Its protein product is CAWSGGTGAGNTIYF.

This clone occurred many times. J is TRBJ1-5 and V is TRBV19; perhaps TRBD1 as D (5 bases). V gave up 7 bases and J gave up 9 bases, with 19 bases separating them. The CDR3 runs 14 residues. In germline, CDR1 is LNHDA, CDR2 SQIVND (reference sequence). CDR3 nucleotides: TGTGCCAGTACCCCTCGGGAGGGACTGCGGCCCCAGCATTTT. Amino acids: CASTPREGLRPQHF.

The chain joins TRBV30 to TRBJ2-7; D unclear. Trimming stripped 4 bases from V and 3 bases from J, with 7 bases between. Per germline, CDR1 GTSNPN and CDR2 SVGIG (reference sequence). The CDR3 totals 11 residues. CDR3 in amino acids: CAWKADYEQYF. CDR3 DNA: TGTGCCTGGAAGGCAGACTACGAGCAGTACTTC.

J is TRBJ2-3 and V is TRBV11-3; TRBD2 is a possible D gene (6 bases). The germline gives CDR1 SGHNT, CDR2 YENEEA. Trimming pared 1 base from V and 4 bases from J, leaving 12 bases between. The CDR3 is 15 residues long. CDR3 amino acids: CASSLGWGEADTQYF. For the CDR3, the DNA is TGTGCCAGCAGCTTAGGGTGGGGGGAGGCAGATACGCAGTATTTT.

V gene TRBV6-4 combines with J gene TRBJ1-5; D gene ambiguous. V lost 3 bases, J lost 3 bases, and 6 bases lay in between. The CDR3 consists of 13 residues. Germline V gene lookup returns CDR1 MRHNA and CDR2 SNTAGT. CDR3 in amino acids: CASSESFNQPQHF. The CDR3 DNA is TGTGCCAGCAGTGAGTCGTTCAATCAGCCCCAGCATTTT.

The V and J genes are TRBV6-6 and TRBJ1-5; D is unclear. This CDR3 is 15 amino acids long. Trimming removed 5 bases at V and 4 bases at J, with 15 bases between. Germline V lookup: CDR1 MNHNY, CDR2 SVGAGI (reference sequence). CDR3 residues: CASSRSEGRNQPQHF. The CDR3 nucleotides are TGTGCCAGCAGTCGCTCAGAGGGAAGGAATCAGCCCCAGCATTTT.

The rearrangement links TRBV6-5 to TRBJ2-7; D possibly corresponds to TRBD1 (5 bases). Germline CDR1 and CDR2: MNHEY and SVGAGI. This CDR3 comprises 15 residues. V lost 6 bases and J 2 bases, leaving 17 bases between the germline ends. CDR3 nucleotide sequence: TGTGCCAGCAGCTCGGAGATGGGGCCCCCCTACGAGCAGTACTTC. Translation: CASSSEMGPPYEQYF.

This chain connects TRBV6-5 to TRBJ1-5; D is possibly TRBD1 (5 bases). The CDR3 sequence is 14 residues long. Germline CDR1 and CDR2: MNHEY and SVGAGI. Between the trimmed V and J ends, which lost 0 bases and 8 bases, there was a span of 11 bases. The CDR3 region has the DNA TGTGCCAGCAGTTACTCCGGGGGGGTCGAGCCCCAGCATTTT. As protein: CASSYSGGVEPQHF.

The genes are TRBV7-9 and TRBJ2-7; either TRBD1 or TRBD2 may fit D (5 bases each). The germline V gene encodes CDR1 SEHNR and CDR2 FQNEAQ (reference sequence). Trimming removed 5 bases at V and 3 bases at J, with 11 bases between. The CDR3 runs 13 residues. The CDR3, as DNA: TGTGCCAGCAGCAACCCGGGACGCTACGAGCAGTACTTC. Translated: CASSNPGRYEQYF. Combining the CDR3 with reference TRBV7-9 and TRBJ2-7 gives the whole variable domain DTGVSQNPRHKITKRGQNVTFRCDPISEHNRLYWYRQTLGQGPEFLTYFQNEAQLEKSRLLSDRFSAERPKGSFSTLEIQRTEQGDSAMYLCASSNPGRYEQYFGPGTRLTVT.

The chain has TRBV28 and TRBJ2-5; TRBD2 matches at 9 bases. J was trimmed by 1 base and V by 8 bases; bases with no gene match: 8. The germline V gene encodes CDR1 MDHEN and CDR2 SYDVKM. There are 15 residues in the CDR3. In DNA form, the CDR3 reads TGTGCCAGCTTAGCGGGAGAAGATCTCCAAGAGACCCAGTACTTC. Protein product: CASLAGEDLQETQYF. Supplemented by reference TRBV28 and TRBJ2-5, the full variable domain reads DVKVTQSSRYLVKRTGEKVFLECVQDMDHENMFWYRQDPGLGLRLIYFSYDVKMKEKGDIPEGYSVSREKKERFSLILESASTNQTSMYLCASLAGEDLQETQYFGPGTRLLVL.

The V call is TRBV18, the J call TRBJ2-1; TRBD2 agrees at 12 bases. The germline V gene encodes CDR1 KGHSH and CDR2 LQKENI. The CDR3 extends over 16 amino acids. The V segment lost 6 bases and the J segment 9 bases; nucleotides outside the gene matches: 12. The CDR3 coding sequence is TGTGCCAGCTCCCGGACTAGCGGGAAGCTGGGGGGTGAGCAGTTCTTC. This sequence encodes CASSRTSGKLGGEQFF.

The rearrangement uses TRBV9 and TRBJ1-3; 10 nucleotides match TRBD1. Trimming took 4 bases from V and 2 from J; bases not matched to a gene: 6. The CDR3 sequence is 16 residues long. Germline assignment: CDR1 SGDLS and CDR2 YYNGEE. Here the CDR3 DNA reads TGTGCCAGCAGCCCCTGGGACAGGGGAGCTGGAAACACCATATATTTT. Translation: CASSPWDRGAGNTIYF. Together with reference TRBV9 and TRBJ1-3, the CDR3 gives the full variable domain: DSGVTQTPKHLITATGQRVTLRCSPRSGDLSVYWYQQSLDQGLQFLIQYYNGEERAKGNILERFSAQQFPDLHSELNLSSLELGDSALYFCASSPWDRGAGNTIYFGEGSWLTVV.

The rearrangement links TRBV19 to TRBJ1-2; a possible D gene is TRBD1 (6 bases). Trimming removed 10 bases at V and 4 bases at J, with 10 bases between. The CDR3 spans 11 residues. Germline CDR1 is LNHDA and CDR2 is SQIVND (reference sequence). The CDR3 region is CATRDIYGYTF. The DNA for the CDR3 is TGTGCCACCAGGGACATCTATGGCTACACCTTC. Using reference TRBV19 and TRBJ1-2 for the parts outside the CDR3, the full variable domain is DGGITQSPKYLFRKEGQNVTLSCEQNLNHDAMYWYRQDPGQGLRLIYYSQIVNDFQKGDIAEGYSVSREKKESFPLTVTSAQKNPTAFYLCATRDIYGYTFGSGTRLTVV.

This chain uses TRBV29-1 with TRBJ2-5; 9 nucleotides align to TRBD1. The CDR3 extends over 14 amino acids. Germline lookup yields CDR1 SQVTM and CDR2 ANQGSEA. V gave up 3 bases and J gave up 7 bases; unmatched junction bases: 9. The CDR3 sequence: CSVEGQGIGGTQYF. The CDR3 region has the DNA TGCAGCGTTGAGGGACAGGGTATAGGTGGGACCCAGTACTTC.